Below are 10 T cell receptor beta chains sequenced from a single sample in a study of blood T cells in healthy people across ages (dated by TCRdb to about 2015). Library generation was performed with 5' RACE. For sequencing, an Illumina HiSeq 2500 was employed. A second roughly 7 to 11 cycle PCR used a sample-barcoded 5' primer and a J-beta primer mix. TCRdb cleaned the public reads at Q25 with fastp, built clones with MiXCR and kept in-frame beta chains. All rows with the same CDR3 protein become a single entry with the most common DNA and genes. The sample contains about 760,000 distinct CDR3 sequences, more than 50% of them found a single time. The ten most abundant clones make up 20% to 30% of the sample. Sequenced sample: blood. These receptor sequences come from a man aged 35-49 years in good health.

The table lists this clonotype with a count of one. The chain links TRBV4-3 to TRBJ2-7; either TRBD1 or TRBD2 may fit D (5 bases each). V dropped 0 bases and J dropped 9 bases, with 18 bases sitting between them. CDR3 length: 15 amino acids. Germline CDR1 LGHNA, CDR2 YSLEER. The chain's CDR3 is CASSQDGTGTGVQYF. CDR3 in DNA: TGCGCCAGCAGCCAAGATGGGACCGGGACCGGGGTGCAGTACTTC.

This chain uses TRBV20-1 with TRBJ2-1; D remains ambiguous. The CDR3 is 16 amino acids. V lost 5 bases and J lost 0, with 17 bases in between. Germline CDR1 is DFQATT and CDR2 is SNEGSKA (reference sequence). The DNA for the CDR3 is TGCAGTGCTCCTCCACCCCTCAGCGCCTCCTACAATGAGCAGTTCTTC. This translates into CSAPPPLSASYNEQFF.

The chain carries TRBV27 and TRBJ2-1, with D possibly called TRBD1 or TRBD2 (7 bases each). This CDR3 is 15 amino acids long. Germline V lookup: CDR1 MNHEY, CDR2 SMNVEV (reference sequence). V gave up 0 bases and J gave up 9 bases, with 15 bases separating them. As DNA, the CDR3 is TGTGCCAGCAGTTTATCCCAAACAGGGGAGGGTGAGCAGTTCTTC. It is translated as CASSLSQTGEGEQFF.

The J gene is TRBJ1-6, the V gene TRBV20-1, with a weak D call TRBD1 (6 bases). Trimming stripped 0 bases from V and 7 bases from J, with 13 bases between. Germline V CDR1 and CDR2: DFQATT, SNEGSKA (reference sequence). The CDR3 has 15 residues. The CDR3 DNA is TGCAGTGCTAGAGATTGGGGGCAGGGCAATTCACCCCTCCACTTT. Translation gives CSARDWGQGNSPLHF.

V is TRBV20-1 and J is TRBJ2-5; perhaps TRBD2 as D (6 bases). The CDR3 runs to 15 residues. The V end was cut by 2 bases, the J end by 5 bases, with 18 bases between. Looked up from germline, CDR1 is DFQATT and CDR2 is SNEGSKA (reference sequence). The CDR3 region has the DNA TGCAGTGCTAGACCTGGGGGTCCCCGGGGGGAGACCCAGTACTTC. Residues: CSARPGGPRGETQYF.

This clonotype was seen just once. The CDR3, as DNA: TGCAGTGCGGCGATGGGACAGGCGGCGTTGGGCTACACCTTC. This sequence encodes CSAAMGQAALGYTF. V and J are TRBV20-1 and TRBJ1-2; 8 nucleotides agree with TRBD1. The ends lost 6 bases at V and 8 bases at J; junction bases unmatched: 14. This CDR3 region has 14 residues. CDR1 and CDR2 (germline): DFQATT, SNEGSKA (reference sequence).

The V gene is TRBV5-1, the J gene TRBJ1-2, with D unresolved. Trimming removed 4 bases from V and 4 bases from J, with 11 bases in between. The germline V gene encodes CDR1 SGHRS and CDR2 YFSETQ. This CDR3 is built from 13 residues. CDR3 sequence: CASSLSSFYGYTF. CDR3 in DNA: TGCGCCAGCAGCCTCAGCTCTTTCTATGGCTACACCTTC.

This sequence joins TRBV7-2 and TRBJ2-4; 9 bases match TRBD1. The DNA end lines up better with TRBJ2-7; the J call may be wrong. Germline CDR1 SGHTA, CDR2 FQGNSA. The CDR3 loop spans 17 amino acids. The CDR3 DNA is TGTGCCAGCAGCGGACCTAGCCGGGACAGGGAGAACTACGAGCAGTACTTC. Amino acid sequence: CASSGPSRDRENYEQYF.

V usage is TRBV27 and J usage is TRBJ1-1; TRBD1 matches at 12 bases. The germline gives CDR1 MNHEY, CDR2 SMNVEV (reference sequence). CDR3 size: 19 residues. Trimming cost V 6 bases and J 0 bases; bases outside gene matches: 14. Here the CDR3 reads CASSKVFGTGGHMNTEAFF. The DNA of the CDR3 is TGTGCCAGCAGCAAGGTCTTTGGGACAGGGGGCCATATGAACACTGAAGCTTTCTTT.

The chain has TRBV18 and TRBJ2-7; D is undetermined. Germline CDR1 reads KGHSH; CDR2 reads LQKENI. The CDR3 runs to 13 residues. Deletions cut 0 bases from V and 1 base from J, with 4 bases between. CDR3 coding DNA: TGTGCCAGCTCACCACCAGGTTCCTACGAGCAGTACTTC. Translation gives CASSPPGSYEQYF.